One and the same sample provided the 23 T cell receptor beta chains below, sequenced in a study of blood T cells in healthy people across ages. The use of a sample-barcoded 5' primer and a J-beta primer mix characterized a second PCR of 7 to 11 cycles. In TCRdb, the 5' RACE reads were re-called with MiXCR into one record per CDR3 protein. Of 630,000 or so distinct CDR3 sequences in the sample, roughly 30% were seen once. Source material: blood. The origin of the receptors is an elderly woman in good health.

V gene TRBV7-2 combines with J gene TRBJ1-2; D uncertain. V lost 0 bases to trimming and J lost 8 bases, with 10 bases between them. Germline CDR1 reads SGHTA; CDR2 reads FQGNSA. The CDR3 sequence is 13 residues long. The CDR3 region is CASSLAGIGGYTF. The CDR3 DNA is TGTGCCAGCAGCTTAGCGGGGATTGGAGGCTACACCTTC.

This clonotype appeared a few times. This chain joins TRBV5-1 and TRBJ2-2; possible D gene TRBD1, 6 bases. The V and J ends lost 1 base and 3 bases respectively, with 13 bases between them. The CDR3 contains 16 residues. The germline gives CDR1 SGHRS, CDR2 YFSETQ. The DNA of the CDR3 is TGCGCCAGCAGCTTGAAGGGGGTCTTGGACACCGGGGAGCTGTTTTTT. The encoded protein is CASSLKGVLDTGELFF.

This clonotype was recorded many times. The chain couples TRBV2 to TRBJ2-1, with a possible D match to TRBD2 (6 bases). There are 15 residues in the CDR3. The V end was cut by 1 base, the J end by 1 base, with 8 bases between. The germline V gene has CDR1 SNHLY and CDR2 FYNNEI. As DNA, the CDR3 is TGTGCCAGCAGTGAAGTCCGGGGGTCCTACAATGAGCAGTTCTTC. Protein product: CASSEVRGSYNEQFF.

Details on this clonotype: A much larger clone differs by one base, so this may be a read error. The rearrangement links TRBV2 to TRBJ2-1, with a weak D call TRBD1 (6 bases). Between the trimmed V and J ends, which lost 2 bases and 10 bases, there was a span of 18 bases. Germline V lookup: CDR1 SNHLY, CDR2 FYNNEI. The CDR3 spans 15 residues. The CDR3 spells CASSELQGVLREQFF. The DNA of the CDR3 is TGTGCCAGCAGTGAATTACAGGGTGTCCTCAGAGAGCAGTTCTTC.

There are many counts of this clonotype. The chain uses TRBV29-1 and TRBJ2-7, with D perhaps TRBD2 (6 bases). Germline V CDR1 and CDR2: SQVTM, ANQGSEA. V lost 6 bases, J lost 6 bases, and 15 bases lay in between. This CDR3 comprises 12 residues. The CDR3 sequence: CSVGRGQGEQYF. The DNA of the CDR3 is TGCAGCGTCGGGAGAGGGCAGGGCGAGCAGTACTTC.

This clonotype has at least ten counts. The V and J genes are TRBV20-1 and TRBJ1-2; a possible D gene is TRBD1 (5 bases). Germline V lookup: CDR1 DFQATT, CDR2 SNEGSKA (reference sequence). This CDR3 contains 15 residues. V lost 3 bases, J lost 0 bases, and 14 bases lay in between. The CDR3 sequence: CSARPSGSTNYGYTF. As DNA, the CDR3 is TGCAGTGCTAGGCCTTCAGGGTCAACTAACTATGGCTACACCTTC.

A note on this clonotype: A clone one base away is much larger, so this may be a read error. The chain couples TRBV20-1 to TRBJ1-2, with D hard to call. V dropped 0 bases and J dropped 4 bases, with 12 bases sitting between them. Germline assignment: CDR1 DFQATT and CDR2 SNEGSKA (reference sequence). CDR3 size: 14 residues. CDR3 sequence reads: CSARDGSGSYGYTF. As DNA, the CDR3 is TGCAGTGCTAGAGACGGGAGTGGCTCCTATGGCTACACCTTC.

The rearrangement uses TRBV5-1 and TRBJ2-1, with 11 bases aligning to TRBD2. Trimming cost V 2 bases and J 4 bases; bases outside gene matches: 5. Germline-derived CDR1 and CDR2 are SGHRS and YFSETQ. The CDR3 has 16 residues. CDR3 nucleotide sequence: TGCGCCAGCAGCTTAACGACTAGCGGGACTTACAATGAGCAGTTCTTC. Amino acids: CASSLTTSGTYNEQFF.

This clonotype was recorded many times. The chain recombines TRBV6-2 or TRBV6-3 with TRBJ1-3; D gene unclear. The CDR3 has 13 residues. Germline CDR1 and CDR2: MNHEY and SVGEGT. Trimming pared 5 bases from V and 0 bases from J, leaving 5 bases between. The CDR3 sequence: CASSGHSGNTIYF. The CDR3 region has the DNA TGTGCCAGCAGTGGCCACTCTGGAAACACCATATATTTT.

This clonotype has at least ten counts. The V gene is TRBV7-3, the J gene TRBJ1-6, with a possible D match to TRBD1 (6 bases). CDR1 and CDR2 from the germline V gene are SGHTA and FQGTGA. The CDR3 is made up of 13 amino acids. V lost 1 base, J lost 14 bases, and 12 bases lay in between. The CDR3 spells CASSLNPGVALHF. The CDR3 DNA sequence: TGTGCCAGCAGCTTAAATCCAGGGGTAGCCCTCCACTTT. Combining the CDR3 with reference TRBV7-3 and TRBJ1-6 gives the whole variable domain GAGVSQTPSNKVTEKGKYVELRCDPISGHTALYWYRQSLGQGPEFLIYFQGTGAADDSGLPNDRFFAVRPEGSVSTLKIQRTERGDSAVYLCASSLNPGVALHFGNGTRLTVT.

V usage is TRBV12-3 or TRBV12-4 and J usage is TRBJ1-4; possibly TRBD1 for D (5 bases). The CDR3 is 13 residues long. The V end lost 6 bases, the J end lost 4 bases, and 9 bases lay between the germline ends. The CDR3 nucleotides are TGTGCCAGCAGGACCGGGGGTAATGAAAAACTGTTTTTT. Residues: CASRTGGNEKLFF.

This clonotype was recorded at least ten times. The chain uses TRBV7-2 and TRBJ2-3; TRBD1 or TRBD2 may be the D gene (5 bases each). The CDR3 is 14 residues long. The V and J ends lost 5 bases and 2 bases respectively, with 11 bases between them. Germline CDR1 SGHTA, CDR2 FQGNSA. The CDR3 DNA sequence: TGTGCCAGCAGCCGAGGGGACGCCACAGATACGCAGTATTTT. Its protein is CASSRGDATDTQYF.

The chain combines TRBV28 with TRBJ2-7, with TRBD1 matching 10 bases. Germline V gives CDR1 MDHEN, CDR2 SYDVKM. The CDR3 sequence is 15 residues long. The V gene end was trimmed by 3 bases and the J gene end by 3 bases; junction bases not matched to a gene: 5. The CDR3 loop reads CASSLFGDRGYEQYF. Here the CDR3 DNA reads TGTGCCAGCAGTTTGTTTGGGGACAGGGGCTACGAGCAGTACTTC.

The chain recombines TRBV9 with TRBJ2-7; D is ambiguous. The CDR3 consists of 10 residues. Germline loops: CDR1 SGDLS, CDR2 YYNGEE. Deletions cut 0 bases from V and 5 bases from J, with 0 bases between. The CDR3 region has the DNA TGTGCCAGCAGCGTAGACGAGCAGTACTTC. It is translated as CASSVDEQYF.

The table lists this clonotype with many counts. In DNA form, the CDR3 reads TGTGCCAGCAGGGTCCGGGACAGAAGTCAGAACACTGAAGCTTTCTTT. Translating it yields CASRVRDRSQNTEAFF. The chain links TRBV6-2 or TRBV6-3 to TRBJ1-1; 7 nucleotides line up with TRBD1. This CDR3 contains 16 residues. Losses at the gene ends were 6 bases for V and 1 base for J; bases not matched to a gene: 11. Germline loops: CDR1 MNHEY, CDR2 SVGEGT.

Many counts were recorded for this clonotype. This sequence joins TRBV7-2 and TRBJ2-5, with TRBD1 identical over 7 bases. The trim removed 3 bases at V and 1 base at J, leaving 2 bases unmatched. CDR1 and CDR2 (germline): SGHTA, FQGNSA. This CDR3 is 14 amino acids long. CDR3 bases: TGTGCCAGCAGCTTGGGGACAGTCCAAGAGACCCAGTACTTC. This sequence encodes CASSLGTVQETQYF.

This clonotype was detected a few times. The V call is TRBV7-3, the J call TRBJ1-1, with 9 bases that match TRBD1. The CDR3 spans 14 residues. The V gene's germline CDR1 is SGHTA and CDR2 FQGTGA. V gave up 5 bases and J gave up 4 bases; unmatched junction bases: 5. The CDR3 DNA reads TGTGCCAGCAGCCGTGGACAGGGGTTCACTGAAGCTTTCTTT. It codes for CASSRGQGFTEAFF. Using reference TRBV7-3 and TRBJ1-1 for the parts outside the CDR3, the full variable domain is GAGVSQTPSNKVTEKGKYVELRCDPISGHTALYWYRQSLGQGPEFLIYFQGTGAADDSGLPNDRFFAVRPEGSVSTLKIQRTERGDSAVYLCASSRGQGFTEAFFGQGTRLTVV.

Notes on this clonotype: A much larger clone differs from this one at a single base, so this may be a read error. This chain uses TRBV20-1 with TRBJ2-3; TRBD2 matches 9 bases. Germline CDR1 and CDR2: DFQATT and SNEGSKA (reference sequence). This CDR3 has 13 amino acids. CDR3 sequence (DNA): TGCAGTGCTGTAGCGGGGGTGGCAGATGCGCAGTATTTT. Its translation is CSAVAGVADAQYF.

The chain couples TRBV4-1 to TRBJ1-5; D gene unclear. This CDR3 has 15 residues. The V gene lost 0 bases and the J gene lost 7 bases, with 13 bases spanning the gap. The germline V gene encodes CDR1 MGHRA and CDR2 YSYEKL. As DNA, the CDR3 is TGCGCCAGCAGCCAAGAATCCAACGCCGGGCAGCCCCAGCATTTT. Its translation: CASSQESNAGQPQHF.

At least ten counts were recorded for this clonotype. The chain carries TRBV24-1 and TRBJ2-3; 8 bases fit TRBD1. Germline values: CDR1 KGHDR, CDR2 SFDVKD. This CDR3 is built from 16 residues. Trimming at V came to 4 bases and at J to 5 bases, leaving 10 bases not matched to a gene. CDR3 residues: CATSDPQGVLEDTQYF. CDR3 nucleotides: TGTGCCACCAGTGACCCACAGGGGGTATTGGAAGATACGCAGTATTTT.

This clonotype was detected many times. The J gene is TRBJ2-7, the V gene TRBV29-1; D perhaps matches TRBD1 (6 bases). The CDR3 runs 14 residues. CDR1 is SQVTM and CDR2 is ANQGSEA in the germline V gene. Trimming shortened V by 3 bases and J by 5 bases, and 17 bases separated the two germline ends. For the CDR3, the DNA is TGCAGCGTTGAGAGGGGTGGGGGCGGACACGAGCAGTACTTC. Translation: CSVERGGGGHEQYF.

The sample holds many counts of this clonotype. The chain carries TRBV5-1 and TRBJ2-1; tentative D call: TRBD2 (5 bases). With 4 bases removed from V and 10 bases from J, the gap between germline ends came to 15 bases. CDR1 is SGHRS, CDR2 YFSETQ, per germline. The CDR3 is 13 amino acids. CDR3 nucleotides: TGCGCCAGCAGCCCACGCGCCTCGGGGGAGCAGTTCTTC. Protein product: CASSPRASGEQFF.

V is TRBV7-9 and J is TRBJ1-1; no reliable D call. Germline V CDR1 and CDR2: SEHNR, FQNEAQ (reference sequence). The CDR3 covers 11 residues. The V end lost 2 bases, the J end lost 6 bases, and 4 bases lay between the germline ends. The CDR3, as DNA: TGTGCCAGCAGCTTAAACCCTGAAGCTTTCTTT. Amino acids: CASSLNPEAFF. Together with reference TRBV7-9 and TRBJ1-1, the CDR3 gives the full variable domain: DTGVSQNPRHKITKRGQNVTFRCDPISEHNRLYWYRQTLGQGPEFLTYFQNEAQLEKSRLLSDRFSAERPKGSFSTLEIQRTEQGDSAMYLCASSLNPEAFFGQGTRLTVV.